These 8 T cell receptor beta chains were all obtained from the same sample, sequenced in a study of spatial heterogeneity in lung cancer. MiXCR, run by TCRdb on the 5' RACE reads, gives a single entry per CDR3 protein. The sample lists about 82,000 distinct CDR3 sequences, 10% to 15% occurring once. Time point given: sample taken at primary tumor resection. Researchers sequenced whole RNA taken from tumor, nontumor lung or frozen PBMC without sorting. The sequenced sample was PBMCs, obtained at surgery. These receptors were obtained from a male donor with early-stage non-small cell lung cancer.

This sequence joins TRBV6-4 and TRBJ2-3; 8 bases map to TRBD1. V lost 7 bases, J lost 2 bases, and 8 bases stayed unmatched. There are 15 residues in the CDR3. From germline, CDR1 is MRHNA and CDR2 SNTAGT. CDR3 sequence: CASTPTGATTDTQYF. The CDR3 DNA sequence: TGTGCCAGCACCCCGACAGGGGCTACCACAGATACGCAGTATTTT.

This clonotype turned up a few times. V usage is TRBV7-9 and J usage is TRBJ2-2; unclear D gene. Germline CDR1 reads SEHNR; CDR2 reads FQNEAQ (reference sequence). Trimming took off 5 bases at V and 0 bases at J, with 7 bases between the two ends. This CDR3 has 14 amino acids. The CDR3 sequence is CASSAGSNTGELFF. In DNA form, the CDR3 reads TGTGCCAGCAGCGCCGGTTCGAACACCGGGGAGCTGTTTTTT.

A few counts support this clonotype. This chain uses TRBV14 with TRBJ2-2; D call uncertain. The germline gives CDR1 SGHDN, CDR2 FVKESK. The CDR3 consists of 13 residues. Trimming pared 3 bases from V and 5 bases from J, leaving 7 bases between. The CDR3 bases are TGTGCCAGCAGCCAGGCCATGACCGGGGAGCTGTTTTTT. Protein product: CASSQAMTGELFF.

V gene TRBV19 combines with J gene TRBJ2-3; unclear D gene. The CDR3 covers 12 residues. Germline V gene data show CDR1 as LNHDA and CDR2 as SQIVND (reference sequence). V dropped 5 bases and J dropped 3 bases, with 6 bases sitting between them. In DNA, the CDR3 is TGTGCCAGTAGTCCCCGGACAGATACGCAGTATTTT. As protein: CASSPRTDTQYF.

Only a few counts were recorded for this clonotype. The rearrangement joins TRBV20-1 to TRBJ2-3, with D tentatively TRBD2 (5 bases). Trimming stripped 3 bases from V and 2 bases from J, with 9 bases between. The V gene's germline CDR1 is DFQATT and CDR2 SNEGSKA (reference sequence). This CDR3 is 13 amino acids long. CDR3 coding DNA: TGCAGTGCTAGTTACGGGAACACAGATACGCAGTATTTT. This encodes CSASYGNTDTQYF.

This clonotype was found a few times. CDR3 in amino acids: CSADGGQETQYF. The DNA for the CDR3 is TGCAGCGCCGACGGGGGCCAAGAGACCCAGTACTTC. The rearrangement joins TRBV29-1 to TRBJ2-5, with D perhaps TRBD2 (6 bases). The V gene lost 7 bases and the J gene lost 1 base, with 10 bases spanning the gap. The CDR3 is 12 residues long. Per germline, CDR1 SQVTM and CDR2 ANQGSEA.

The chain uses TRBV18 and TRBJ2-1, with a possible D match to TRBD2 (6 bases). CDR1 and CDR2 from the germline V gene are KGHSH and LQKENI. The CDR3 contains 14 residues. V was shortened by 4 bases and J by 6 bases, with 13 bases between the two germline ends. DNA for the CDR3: TGTGCCAGCTCACTTGGCAGGGAGGCCAATGAGCAGTTCTTC. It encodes CASSLGREANEQFF. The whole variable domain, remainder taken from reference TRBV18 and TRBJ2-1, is NAGVMQNPRHLVRRRGQEARLRCSPMKGHSHVYWYRQLPEEGLKFMVYLQKENIIDESGMPKERFSAEFPKEGPSILRIQQVVRGDSAAYFCASSLGREANEQFFGPGTRLTVL.

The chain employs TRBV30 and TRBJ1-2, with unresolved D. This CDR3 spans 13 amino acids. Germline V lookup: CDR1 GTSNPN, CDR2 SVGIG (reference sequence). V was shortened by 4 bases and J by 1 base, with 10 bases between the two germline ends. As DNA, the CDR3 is TGTGCCTGGACCTTAGACGGTAACTATGGCTACACCTTC. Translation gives CAWTLDGNYGYTF.